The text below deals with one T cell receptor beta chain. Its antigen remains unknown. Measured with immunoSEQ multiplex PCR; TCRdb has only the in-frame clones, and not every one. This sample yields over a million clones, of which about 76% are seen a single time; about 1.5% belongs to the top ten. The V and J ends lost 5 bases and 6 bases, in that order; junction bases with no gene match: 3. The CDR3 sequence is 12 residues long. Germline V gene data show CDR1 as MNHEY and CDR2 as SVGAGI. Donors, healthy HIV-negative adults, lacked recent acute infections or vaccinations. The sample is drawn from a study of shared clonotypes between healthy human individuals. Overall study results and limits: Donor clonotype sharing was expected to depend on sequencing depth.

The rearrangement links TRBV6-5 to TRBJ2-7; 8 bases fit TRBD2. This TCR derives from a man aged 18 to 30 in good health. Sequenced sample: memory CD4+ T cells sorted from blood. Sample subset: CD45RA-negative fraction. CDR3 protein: CASSNGRGEQYF. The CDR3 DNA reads TGTGCCAGCAGTAACGGGAGGGGCGAGCAGTACTTC.